The 29 T cell receptor beta chains below were found in one sample sequenced in a study of blood T cell repertoires in COVID-19. Generated by immunoSEQ multiplex PCR, the TCRdb table keeps only in-frame clones and is missing some. Here the sample spans some 140,000 clones, roughly four fifths being singletons. Sequencing was carried out using peripheral blood. The origin of the receptors is a man at least 80 years old with acute or convalescent COVID-19.

V is TRBV7-2 and J is TRBJ2-2; no definite D call. V gave up 5 bases and J gave up 2 bases, with 9 bases separating them. The CDR3 totals 14 residues. Germline V lookup: CDR1 SGHTA, CDR2 FQGNSA. The CDR3 sequence is CASSQLRNTGELFF. CDR3 bases: TGTGCCAGCAGCCAACTGCGAAACACCGGGGAGCTGTTTTTT.

The chain is built from TRBV5-4 and TRBJ2-2; TRBD1 matches at 8 bases. With 4 bases clipped from V and 1 base from J, the junction kept 3 bases outside the gene matches. The CDR3 runs 15 residues. Germline V gene sequence: CDR1 SGHNT, CDR2 YYREEE (reference sequence). The CDR3 is CASSTGTGNTGELFF. The CDR3 DNA sequence: TGTGCCAGCAGCACCGGGACAGGGAACACCGGGGAGCTGTTTTTT.

The rearrangement uses TRBV9 and TRBJ1-5; D may be TRBD1 (6 bases). V shed 0 bases and J shed 2 bases, with 12 bases lying between them. The CDR3 is made up of 16 amino acids. From germline, CDR1 is SGDLS and CDR2 YYNGEE. DNA of the CDR3: TGTGCCAGCAGCGTAGGGGAAGGGGGACGCAATCAGCCCCAGCATTTT. It specifies CASSVGEGGRNQPQHF.

Concerning this clone itself: This CDR3 is also generated by other DNA sequences in the sample. The V and J genes are TRBV11-3 and TRBJ2-7; the match to TRBD2 covers 7 bases. There are 14 residues in the CDR3. V gave up 1 base and J gave up 2 bases; unmatched junction bases: 2. CDR1 and CDR2 (germline): SGHNT, YENEEA. The CDR3 protein is CASSLGGGAYEQYF. CDR3 DNA: TGTGCCAGCAGCTTAGGTGGGGGGGCCTACGAGCAGTACTTC.

The CDR3 region has the DNA TGTGCCAGCAGCGCAGGGGGTAACCCTAACACTGAAGCTTTCTTT. Translated, it gives CASSAGGNPNTEAFF. The chain uses TRBV11-2 and TRBJ1-1; 7 bases fit TRBD1. CDR3 length equals 15 residues. The germline V gene has CDR1 SGHAT and CDR2 FQNNGV. V was pared by 5 bases and J by 2 bases, with 8 bases of the junction left unmatched.

As concerns this clone: Possible read error: a much larger clone is one base away. V is TRBV7-6 and J is TRBJ1-1, with D perhaps matching TRBD1 (5 bases). The CDR3 sequence is 13 residues long. CDR1 and CDR2 from the germline V gene are SGHVS and FNYEAQ. V was trimmed by 5 bases and J by 1 base, leaving 8 bases between them. The CDR3 loop reads CASSQQENTEAFF. The CDR3 DNA reads as TGTGCCAGCAGCCAACAGGAGAACACTGAAGCTTTCTTT.

V gene TRBV5-1 combines with J gene TRBJ1-2, with 7 bases lining up with TRBD1. This CDR3 comprises 13 residues. J gave up 8 bases and V 7 bases, and 11 bases lay outside the gene matches. Germline values: CDR1 SGHRS, CDR2 YFSETQ. The CDR3 sequence is CASGSDWTGGYTF. Here the CDR3 DNA reads TGCGCCAGCGGCTCGGACTGGACAGGCGGCTACACCTTC.

V and J are TRBV9 and TRBJ2-1; 10 bases map to TRBD2. Germline CDR1 and CDR2: SGDLS and YYNGEE. J was trimmed by 4 bases and V by 4 bases; bases with no gene match: 8. There are 16 residues in the CDR3. CDR3 nucleotide sequence: TGTGCCAGCAGCTTTCGGACTAGCGGAACATACAATGAGCAGTTCTTC. Its protein product is CASSFRTSGTYNEQFF.

Only a few counts were recorded for this clone. The chain links TRBV10-3 to TRBJ2-7; the D gene is possibly TRBD1 (6 bases). Per the germline V gene, CDR1 is ENHRY and CDR2 is SYGVKD. Trimming left V 10 bases short and J 5 bases short, with 18 bases between. The CDR3 sequence is 13 residues long. CDR3 protein: CATRQVSSDEQYF. As DNA, the CDR3 is TGTGCCACTAGACAGGTCAGTAGTGACGAGCAGTACTTC.

The rearrangement joins TRBV18 to TRBJ1-5, with a possible D match to TRBD1 (5 bases). The V gene's germline CDR1 is KGHSH and CDR2 LQKENI. The CDR3 spans 15 residues. Trimming cost V 2 bases and J 0 bases, with 8 bases left between them. Written as DNA, the CDR3 is TGTGCCAGCTCACCAGGGGCAAATAGCAATCAGCCCCAGCATTTT. This translates into CASSPGANSNQPQHF.

By share, this clone ranks as medium-sized (0.01 to 0.1%). This chain joins TRBV7-2 and TRBJ2-7; tentatively, D is TRBD1 (5 bases). Germline V lookup: CDR1 SGHTA, CDR2 FQGNSA. The V gene lost 3 bases and the J gene lost 2 bases, with 14 bases spanning the gap. The CDR3 is 15 residues long. CDR3 region: CASSFAGASAYEQYF. The DNA of the CDR3 is TGTGCCAGCAGCTTTGCTGGGGCGTCAGCCTACGAGCAGTACTTC.

On this clone: One end of the junction fails to match germline, which may point to a read error. The rearrangement links TRBV4-2 to TRBJ1-5, with TRBD1 matching 8 bases. Germline values: CDR1 LGHNA, CDR2 YNFKEQ. This CDR3 region has 16 residues. The DNA for the CDR3 is TGTGCCAGCAGCAAAGATCGGCAGGGGGCAGATCAGCCCCAGCATTTT. Protein: CASSKDRQGADQPQHF.

The V gene is TRBV19, the J gene TRBJ2-2; D call uncertain. The CDR3 runs to 15 residues. Trimming cost V 7 bases and J 6 bases, with 18 bases left between them. CDR1 and CDR2 (germline): LNHDA, SQIVND (reference sequence). The CDR3 spells CASNPKWPSAGELFF. The CDR3 coding sequence is TGTGCCAGTAATCCCAAGTGGCCTTCAGCCGGGGAGCTGTTTTTT.

The chain combines TRBV29-1 with TRBJ2-3; the D gene is possibly TRBD1 (5 bases). Germline V gene sequence: CDR1 SQVTM, CDR2 ANQGSEA. This CDR3 region has 14 residues. V dropped 1 base and J dropped 2 bases, with 10 bases sitting between them. For the CDR3, the DNA is TGCAGCGTTGAAGGACAGTTTGACACAGATACGCAGTATTTT. Protein sequence: CSVEGQFDTDTQYF.

This chain connects TRBV7-8 to TRBJ2-1; D perhaps matches TRBD1 (6 bases). With 1 base removed from V and 10 bases from J, the gap between germline ends came to 11 bases. Germline CDR1 and CDR2: SGHVS and FQNEAQ. This CDR3 is built from 13 residues. The CDR3 bases are TGTGCCAGCAGCTTAGGGGTAGGGGGAGAGCAGTTCTTC. This gives the protein CASSLGVGGEQFF.

This sequence joins TRBV7-2 and TRBJ2-5; the match to TRBD1 covers 7 bases. Germline loops: CDR1 SGHTA, CDR2 FQGNSA. After removal of 1 base from V and 9 bases from J, the junction contained 11 bases not matched to a gene. The CDR3 runs to 15 residues. CDR3 bases: TGTGCCAGCAGCTTAGGACAGGGAGAGTTCAGGGCCCAGTACTTC. Its translation is CASSLGQGEFRAQYF.

This clone was observed a handful of times. The chain uses TRBV28 and TRBJ1-1, with unresolved D. The CDR3 length is 13 residues. CDR1 is MDHEN and CDR2 is SYDVKM in the germline V gene. Between the trimmed V and J ends, which lost 3 bases and 1 base, there was a span of 6 bases. CDR3: CASSFSRNTEAFF. In DNA, the CDR3 is TGTGCCAGCAGTTTTTCCAGGAACACTGAAGCTTTCTTT.

This chain uses TRBV11-2 with TRBJ1-3; 7 bases are a match to TRBD1. CDR1 is SGHAT and CDR2 is FQNNGV in the germline V gene. V trimming: 0 bases; J trimming: 2 bases; junction bases outside the gene matches: 7. CDR3 size: 17 residues. The CDR3 sequence: CASSLDRAGTAGNTIYF. In DNA, the CDR3 is TGTGCCAGCAGCTTAGACCGTGCCGGGACAGCTGGAAACACCATATATTTT.

The sample holds one count of this clone. This sequence joins TRBV14 and TRBJ2-4; D gene ambiguous. CDR3 size: 16 residues. Per germline, CDR1 SGHDN and CDR2 FVKESK. V lost 4 bases to trimming and J lost 0 bases, with 13 bases between them. DNA of the CDR3: TGTGCCAGCAGCCCCGAGGATGGCTTAGCCAAAAACATTCAGTACTTC. It yields the protein CASSPEDGLAKNIQYF.

The V call is TRBV5-1, the J call TRBJ2-1; 10 bases fit TRBD2. Per germline, CDR1 SGHRS and CDR2 YFSETQ. Trimming took 2 bases from V and 2 from J; bases not matched to a gene: 7. The CDR3 has 17 residues. This chain's CDR3 is CASSFSPSGGAYNEQFF. As DNA, the CDR3 is TGCGCCAGCAGCTTCTCTCCGAGCGGGGGGGCCTACAATGAGCAGTTCTTC. Combining the CDR3 with reference TRBV5-1 and TRBJ2-1 gives the whole variable domain KAGVTQTPRYLIKTRGQQVTLSCSPISGHRSVSWYQQTPGQGLQFLFEYFSETQRNKGNFPGRFSGRQFSNSRSEMNVSTLELGDSALYLCASSFSPSGGAYNEQFFGPGTRLTVL.

This sequence joins TRBV28 and TRBJ1-1, with D tentatively TRBD1 (6 bases). The CDR3 is made up of 15 amino acids. In germline, CDR1 is MDHEN, CDR2 SYDVKM. Trimming removed 6 bases at V and 7 bases at J, with 21 bases between. CDR3 sequence (DNA): TGTGCCAGCAGAGACGGGACTGGGGGGGCCATTGAAGCTTTCTTT. It yields the protein CASRDGTGGAIEAFF.

This clone was seen a handful of times. The V call is TRBV14, the J call TRBJ2-3; D is perhaps TRBD2 (5 bases). The ends were cut back, 4 bases at V and 0 bases at J, with 8 bases in the middle. Germline values: CDR1 SGHDN, CDR2 FVKESK. The CDR3 contains 14 residues. CDR3 bases: TGTGCCAGCAGCCGCCGGGGTAGCACAGATACGCAGTATTTT. It codes for CASSRRGSTDTQYF. The variable domain in full, with the rest retrieved from reference TRBV14 and TRBJ2-3, is EAGVTQFPSHSVIEKGQTVTLRCDPISGHDNLYWYRRVMGKEIKFLLHFVKESKQDESGMPNNRFLAERTGGTYSTLKVQPAELEDSGVYFCASSRRGSTDTQYFGPGTRLTVL.

V usage is TRBV10-3 and J usage is TRBJ2-3, with 8 nucleotides matching TRBD1. With 11 bases clipped from V and 6 bases from J, the junction kept 4 bases outside the gene matches. From germline, CDR1 is ENHRY and CDR2 SYGVKD. This CDR3 region has 11 residues. Here the CDR3 reads CAGGQADTQYF. The CDR3 DNA reads TGTGCCGGGGGACAGGCGGATACGCAGTATTTT.

This clone came up many times. This chain uses TRBV30 with TRBJ2-5, with TRBD2 matching 10 bases. CDR1 and CDR2 from the germline V gene are GTSNPN and SVGIG (reference sequence). This CDR3 region has 15 residues. The V segment lost 5 bases and the J segment 2 bases; nucleotides outside the gene matches: 8. The CDR3 loop reads CAWDWTSGSQETQYF. The CDR3 DNA reads as TGTGCCTGGGACTGGACTAGCGGATCTCAAGAGACCCAGTACTTC.

The V call is TRBV2, the J call TRBJ2-2; maybe TRBD1 (5 bases). V dropped 11 bases and J dropped 6 bases, with 22 bases sitting between them. The CDR3 extends over 15 amino acids. The germline CDR1 and CDR2 sequences are SNHLY and FYNNEI. The CDR3 bases are TGTGCCTCCTCAAGGCGTCAGGGAAGCGCCGGGGAGCTGTTTTTT. Translating gives CASSRRQGSAGELFF. Based on the CDR3 plus reference TRBV2 and TRBJ2-2, the full variable domain is EPEVTQTPSHQVTQMGQEVILRCVPISNHLYFYWYRQILGQKVEFLVSFYNNEISEKSEIFDDQFSVERPDGSNFTLKIRSTKLEDSAMYFCASSRRQGSAGELFFGEGSRLTVL.

The chain has TRBV4-2 and TRBJ2-5, with TRBD1 as a possible D gene (5 bases). V was shortened by 0 bases and J by 9 bases, with 20 bases between the two germline ends. The length of the CDR3 is 16 residues. Per the germline V gene, CDR1 is LGHNA and CDR2 is YNFKEQ. In DNA, the CDR3 is TGTGCCAGCAGCCAAGAAGACAGTCAAGGCGGATGGGCCCAGTACTTC. The encoded protein is CASSQEDSQGGWAQYF.

V gene TRBV5-6 combines with J gene TRBJ2-6; 10 positions match TRBD1. The CDR3 has 17 residues. The germline gives CDR1 SGHDT, CDR2 YYEEEE. The junction had 2 bases not matched to a gene; V was cut back by 2 bases and J by 0 bases. The CDR3 region is CASSLGTGASGANVLTF. Here the CDR3 DNA reads TGTGCCAGCAGCTTAGGGACAGGGGCCTCTGGGGCCAACGTCCTGACTTTC.

The chain links TRBV12-3 or TRBV12-4 to TRBJ2-7; 7 nucleotides align to TRBD1. The CDR3 extends over 13 amino acids. J lost 7 bases, V lost 1 base, and 4 bases had no gene match. The CDR3: CASSLGGQLEQYF. As DNA, the CDR3 is TGTGCCAGCAGTTTAGGGGGACAGTTAGAGCAGTACTTC.

The V call is TRBV25-1, the J call TRBJ1-3; the D gene is possibly TRBD1 (6 bases). Between the trimmed V and J ends, which lost 4 bases and 7 bases, there was a span of 14 bases. This CDR3 region has 14 residues. Germline V CDR1 and CDR2: MGHDK, SYGVNS. In DNA, the CDR3 is TGTGCCAGCAGTGTAACAGGGACGGGCAACACCATATATTTT. As protein: CASSVTGTGNTIYF.